Listed below are T cell receptor beta chains from one sample, sequenced in a study of cytomegalovirus exposure and HLA in healthy donors. The data were produced by immunoSEQ multiplex PCR, yet TCRdb's version contains in-frame clones alone and is incomplete. The sample contains over 200,000 clones, 60% to 80% of which appear only once. The sequenced material came from PBMCs. The receptors derive from a male donor in good health and CMV-seronegative. Both conserved end residues are part of each CDR3. D genes are given only for firm matches. For some rows the clone size is stated as once, few or many, or as a class when expanded; others skip it.

D gene,J gene,V gene,clone size,CDR3 DNA,CDR3 protein
TRBD1,TRBJ1-3,TRBV7-9,.,TGTGCCAGCAGCATGGGACAGCAATACTCTGGAAACACCATATATTTT,CASSMGQQYSGNTIYF
TRBD1,TRBJ1-5,TRBV19,.,TGTGCCAGTAGCGTCCGGGACAGGGATCAGCCCCAGCATTTT,CASSVRDRDQPQHF
TRBD1,TRBJ2-5,TRBV28,.,TGTGCCAGCAGTGAGTACAGGGGGGTCCAAGAGACCCAGTACTTC,CASSEYRGVQETQYF
.,TRBJ1-1,TRBV5-1,.,TGCGCCAGCAGCTTAAACAGGGCGGACACTGAAGCTTTCTTT,CASSLNRADTEAFF
TRBD1,TRBJ1-2,TRBV5-6,once,TGTGCCAGCAGTCTACAGGGGATCTATGGCTACACCTTC,CASSLQGIYGYTF
.,TRBJ1-6,TRBV5-1,.,TGCGCCAGCAGCTCGAACAGGGTTGGTTCAAGGAATTCACTCCTCCACTTT,CASSSNRVGSRNSLLHF
TRBD1,TRBJ1-2,TRBV13,once,TGTGCCAGCAGCTTGACAGGGCACTATGGCTACACCTTC,CASSLTGHYGYTF
.,TRBJ2-7,TRBV4-3,.,TGCGCCAGCAGCCGCGGGACGGGGCAGGAGCAGTACTTC,CASSRGTGQEQYF
.,TRBJ2-6,TRBV29-1,.,TGCAGCGTTGAAGTAGTGAGTTCTGGGGCCAACGTCCTGACTTTC,CSVEVVSSGANVLTF
TRBD1,TRBJ1-6,TRBV2,.,TGTGCCAGCAGTGAAGCGCCGACAGGGGTGGTTAATAGTTCACCCCTCCACTTT,CASSEAPTGVVNSSPLHF
TRBD1,TRBJ1-2,TRBV27,.,TGTGCCAGCAGTCGGGACAGTACATGGTATGGCTACACCTTC,CASSRDSTWYGYTF
TRBD2,TRBJ2-5,TRBV7-2,.,TGTGCCAGCAGGCTAGCGGGGCGTCAAGAGACCCAGTACTTC,CASRLAGRQETQYF
.,TRBJ2-2,TRBV6-1,.,TGTGCCAGCAGTGAATATGGAGGCCCGAACACCGGGGAGCTGTTTTTT,CASSEYGGPNTGELFF
.,TRBJ2-5,TRBV9,.,TGTGCCAGCAGCGTAGGGGTAGGTGGGGCCGAGACCCAGTACTTC,CASSVGVGGAETQYF
TRBD1,TRBJ2-7,TRBV11-1,.,TGTGCCAGCCGGGACAGTATCTACGAGCAGTACTTC,CASRDSIYEQYF
TRBD2,TRBJ2-3,TRBV5-1,.,TGCGCCAGCAGCACCTTCACCGGGACTAGCGGGCAGTATTTT,CASSTFTGTSGQYF
TRBD1,TRBJ1-5,TRBV7-8,.,TGTGCCAGCAGCGATCAGGGGGCGGCGGGCAATCAGCCCCAGCATTTT,CASSDQGAAGNQPQHF
TRBD2,TRBJ2-1,TRBV5-6,.,TGTGCCAGCAGCTACCCGGGACTAGCGGGAGGGCGAGACAATGAGCAGTTCTTC,CASSYPGLAGGRDNEQFF
TRBD1,TRBJ2-2,TRBV6-1,.,TGTGCCAGCACGGGGACAGGCACCGGGGAGCTGTTTTTT,CASTGTGTGELFF
.,TRBJ1-3,TRBV18,few,TGTGCCAGCTCTCTAATGGGAGATTCGGGATCCGTCGGAAACACCATATATTTT,CASSLMGDSGSVGNTIYF
.,TRBJ2-7,TRBV6-5,.,TGTGCCAGCAGTTTACAATCCCTGGGGCGAGCCTACGAGCAGTACTTC,CASSLQSLGRAYEQYF
.,TRBJ2-3,TRBV27,few,TGTGCCAGCAGTTACTGGTTGGCTAGCGCAGATACGCAGTATTTT,CASSYWLASADTQYF
TRBD1,TRBJ1-2,TRBV18,.,TGTGCCAGCTCCCCGGGACAGGGGAACTATGGCTACACCTTC,CASSPGQGNYGYTF
.,TRBJ2-7,TRBV6-5,.,TGTGCCAGCAGCCGGGATCACGCCTACGAGCAGTACTTC,CASSRDHAYEQYF
TRBD2,TRBJ2-2,TRBV4-3,.,TGCGCCAGCAGCCAAGAGGGCGGGGGGCGAAGGACCGGGGAGCTGTTTTTT,CASSQEGGGRRTGELFF
.,TRBJ2-1,TRBV2,.,TGTGCCAGCGGTGTAGGCGGGGTAGGGAAAAATGAGCAGTTCTTC,CASGVGGVGKNEQFF
TRBD1,TRBJ2-1,TRBV19,.,TGTGCCAGTAGTATGGGAGCAGGGGGCGTAGGGAATGAGCAGTTCTTC,CASSMGAGGVGNEQFF
.,TRBJ2-1,TRBV7-9,.,TGTGCCAGCAGCTTTAGCGATGAGCAGTTCTTC,CASSFSDEQFF
.,TRBJ2-3,TRBV9,.,TGTGCCAGCAGCGCCATAGTGACAAGCACAGATACGCAGTATTTT,CASSAIVTSTDTQYF
.,TRBJ1-4,TRBV5-1,.,TGCGCCAGCAAGGGAGGCGGTGAAAAACTGTTTTTT,CASKGGGEKLFF
.,TRBJ1-6,TRBV28,.,TGTGCCAGCAGTTTCAGTTCACCCCTCCACTTT,CASSFSSPLHF
TRBD2,TRBJ2-7,TRBV6-5,.,TGTGCCAGCAGTTACGAAACTAGCGGGAGTATCGACGAGCAGTACTTC,CASSYETSGSIDEQYF
TRBD1,TRBJ1-1,TRBV6-1,.,TGTGCCAGCAGACAGGGGGTAGATACTGAAGCTTTCTTT,CASRQGVDTEAFF
.,TRBJ1-4,TRBV28,.,TGTGCCAGCAGTTTGGTAGGGGTCGGTGAAAAACTGTTTTTT,CASSLVGVGEKLFF